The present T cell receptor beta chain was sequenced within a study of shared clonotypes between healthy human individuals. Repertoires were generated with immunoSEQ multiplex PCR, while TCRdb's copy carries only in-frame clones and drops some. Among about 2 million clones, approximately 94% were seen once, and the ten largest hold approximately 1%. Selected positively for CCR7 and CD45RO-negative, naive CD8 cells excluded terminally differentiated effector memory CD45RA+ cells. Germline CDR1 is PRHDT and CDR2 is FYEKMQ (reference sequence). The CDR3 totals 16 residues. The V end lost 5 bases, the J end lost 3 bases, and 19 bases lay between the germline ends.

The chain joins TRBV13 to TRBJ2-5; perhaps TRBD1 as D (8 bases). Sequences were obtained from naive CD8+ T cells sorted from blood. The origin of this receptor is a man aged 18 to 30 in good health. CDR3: CASSRPGQGGEETQYF. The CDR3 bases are TGTGCCAGCAGCCGGCCCGGACAGGGAGGGGAAGAGACCCAGTACTTC.